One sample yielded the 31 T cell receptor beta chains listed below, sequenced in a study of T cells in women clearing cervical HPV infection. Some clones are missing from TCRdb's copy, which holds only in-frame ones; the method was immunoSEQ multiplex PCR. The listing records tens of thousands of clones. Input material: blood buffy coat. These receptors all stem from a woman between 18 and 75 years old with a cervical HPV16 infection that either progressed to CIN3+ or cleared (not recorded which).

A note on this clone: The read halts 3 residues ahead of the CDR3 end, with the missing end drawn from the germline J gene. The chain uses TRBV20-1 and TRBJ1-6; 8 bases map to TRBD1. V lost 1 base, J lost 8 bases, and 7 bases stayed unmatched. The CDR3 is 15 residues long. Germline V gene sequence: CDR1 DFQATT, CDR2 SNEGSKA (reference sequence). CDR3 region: CSARGGQDPYSPLHF. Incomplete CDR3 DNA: TGCAGTGCTAGAGGGGGACAGGACCCTTATTCACCC.

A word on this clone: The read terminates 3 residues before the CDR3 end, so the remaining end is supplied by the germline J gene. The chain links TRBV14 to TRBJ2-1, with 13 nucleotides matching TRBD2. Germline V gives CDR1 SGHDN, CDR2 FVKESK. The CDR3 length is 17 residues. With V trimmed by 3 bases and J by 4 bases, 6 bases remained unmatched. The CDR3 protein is CASSHRLAGGLYNEQFF. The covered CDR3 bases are TGTGCCAGCAGCCACCGACTAGCGGGAGGACTATACAATGAG.

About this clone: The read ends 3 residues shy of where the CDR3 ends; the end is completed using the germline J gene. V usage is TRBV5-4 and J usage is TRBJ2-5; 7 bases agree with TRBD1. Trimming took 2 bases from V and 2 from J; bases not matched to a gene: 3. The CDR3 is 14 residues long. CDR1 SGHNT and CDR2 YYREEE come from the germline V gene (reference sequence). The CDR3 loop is CASSFGQEQETQYF. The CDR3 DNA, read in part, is TGTGCCAGCAGCTTCGGACAGGAACAAGAGACC.

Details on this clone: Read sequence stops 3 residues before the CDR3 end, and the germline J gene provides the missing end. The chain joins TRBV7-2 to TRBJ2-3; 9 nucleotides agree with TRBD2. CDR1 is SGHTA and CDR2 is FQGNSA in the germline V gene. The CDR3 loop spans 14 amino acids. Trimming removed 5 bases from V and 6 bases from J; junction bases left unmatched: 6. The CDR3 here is CASSPGTSRDTQYF. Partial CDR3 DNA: TGTGCCAGCAGCCCTGGGACTAGCAGGGATACG.

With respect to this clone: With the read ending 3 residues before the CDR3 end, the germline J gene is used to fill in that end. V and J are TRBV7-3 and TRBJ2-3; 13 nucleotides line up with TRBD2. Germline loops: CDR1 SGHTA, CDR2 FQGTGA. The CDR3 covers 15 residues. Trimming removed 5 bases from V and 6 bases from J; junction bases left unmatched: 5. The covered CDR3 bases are TGTGCCAGCAGCCCTGGGACTAGCGGGATTGATACG. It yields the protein CASSPGTSGIDT. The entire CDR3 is CASSPGTSGIDTQYF.

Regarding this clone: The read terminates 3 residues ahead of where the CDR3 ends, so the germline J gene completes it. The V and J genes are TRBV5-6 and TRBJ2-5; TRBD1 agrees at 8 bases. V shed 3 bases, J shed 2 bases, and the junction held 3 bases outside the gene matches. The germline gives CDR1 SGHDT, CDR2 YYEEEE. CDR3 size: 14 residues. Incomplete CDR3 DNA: TGTGCCAGCAGCTCAAGGACAGGGCAAGAGACC. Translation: CASSSRTGQET. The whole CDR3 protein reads CASSSRTGQETQYF. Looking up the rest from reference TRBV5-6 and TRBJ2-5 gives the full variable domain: DAGVTQSPTHLIKTRGQQVTLRCSPKSGHDTVSWYQQALGQGPQFIFQYYEEEERQRGNFPDRFSGHQFPNYSSELNVNALLLGDSALYLCASSSRTGQETQYFGPGTRLLVL.

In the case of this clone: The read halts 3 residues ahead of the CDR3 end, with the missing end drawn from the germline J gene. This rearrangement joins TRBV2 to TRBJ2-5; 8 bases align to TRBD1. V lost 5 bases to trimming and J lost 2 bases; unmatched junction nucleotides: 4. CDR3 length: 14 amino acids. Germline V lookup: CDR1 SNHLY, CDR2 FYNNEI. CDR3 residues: CASSKQGGQETQYF. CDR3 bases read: TGTGCCAGCAGTAAACAGGGGGGACAAGAGACC.

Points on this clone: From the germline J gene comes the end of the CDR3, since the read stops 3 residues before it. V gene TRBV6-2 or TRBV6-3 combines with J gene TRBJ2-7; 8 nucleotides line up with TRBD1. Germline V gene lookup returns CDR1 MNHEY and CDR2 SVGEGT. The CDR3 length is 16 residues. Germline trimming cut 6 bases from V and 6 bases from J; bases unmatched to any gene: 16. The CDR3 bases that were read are TGTGCCAGCAGCCCCATTACCGGGACAGGTGGGCGCGAG. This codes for CASSPITGTGGRE. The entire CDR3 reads CASSPITGTGGREQYF.

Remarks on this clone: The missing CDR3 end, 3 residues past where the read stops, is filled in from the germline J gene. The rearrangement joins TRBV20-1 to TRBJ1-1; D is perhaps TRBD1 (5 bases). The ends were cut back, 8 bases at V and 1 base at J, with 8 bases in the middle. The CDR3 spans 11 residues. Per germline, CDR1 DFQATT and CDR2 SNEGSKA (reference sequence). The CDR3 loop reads CSTQENTEAFF. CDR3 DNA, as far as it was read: TGCAGTACACAGGAGAACACTGAA.

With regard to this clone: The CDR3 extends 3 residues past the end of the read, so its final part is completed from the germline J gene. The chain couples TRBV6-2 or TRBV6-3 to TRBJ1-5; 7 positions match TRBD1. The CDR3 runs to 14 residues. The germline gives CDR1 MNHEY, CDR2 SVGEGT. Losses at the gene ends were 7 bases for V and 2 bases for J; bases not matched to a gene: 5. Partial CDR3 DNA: TGTGCCAGCAACGTACAGGGGCGCAATCAGCCC. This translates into CASNVQGRNQP. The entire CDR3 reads CASNVQGRNQPQHF.

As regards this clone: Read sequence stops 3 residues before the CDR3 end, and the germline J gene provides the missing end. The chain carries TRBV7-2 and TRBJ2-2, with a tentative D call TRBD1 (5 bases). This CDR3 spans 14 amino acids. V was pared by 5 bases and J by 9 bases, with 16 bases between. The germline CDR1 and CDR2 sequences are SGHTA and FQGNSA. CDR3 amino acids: CASSQKGFVRELFF. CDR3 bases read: TGTGCCAGCAGCCAAAAGGGGTTCGTCCGGGAG. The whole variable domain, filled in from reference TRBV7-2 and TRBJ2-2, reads GAGVSQSPSNKVTEKGKDVELRCDPISGHTALYWYRQSLGQGLEFLIYFQGNSAPDKSGLPSDRFSAERTGGSVSTLTIQRTQQEDSAVYLCASSQKGFVRELFFGEGSRLTVL.

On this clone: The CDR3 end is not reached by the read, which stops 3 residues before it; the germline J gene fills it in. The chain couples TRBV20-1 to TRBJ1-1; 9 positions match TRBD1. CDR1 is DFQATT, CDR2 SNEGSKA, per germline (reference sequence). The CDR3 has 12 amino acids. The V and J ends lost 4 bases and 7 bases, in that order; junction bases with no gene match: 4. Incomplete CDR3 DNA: TGCAGTGCTACCTGGGACAGGGTTGAA. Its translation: CSATWDRVE. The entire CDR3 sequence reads CSATWDRVEAFF.

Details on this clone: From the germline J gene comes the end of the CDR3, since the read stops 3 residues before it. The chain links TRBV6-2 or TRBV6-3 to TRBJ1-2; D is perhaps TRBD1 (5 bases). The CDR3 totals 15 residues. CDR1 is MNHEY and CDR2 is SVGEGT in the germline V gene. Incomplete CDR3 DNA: TGTGCCAGCAGTTACGCTAGCGGGGCTCCAGATACC. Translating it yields CASSYASGAPDT. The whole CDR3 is CASSYASGAPDTYTF.

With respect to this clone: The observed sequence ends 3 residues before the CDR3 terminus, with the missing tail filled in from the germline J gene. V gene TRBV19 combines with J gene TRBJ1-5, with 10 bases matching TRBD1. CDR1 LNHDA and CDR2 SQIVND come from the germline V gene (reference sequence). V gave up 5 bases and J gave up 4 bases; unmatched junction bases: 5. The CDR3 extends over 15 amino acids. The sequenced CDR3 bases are TGTGCCAGTAGTGACCGGACAGGGGGGAATCAGCCC. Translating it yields CASSDRTGGNQP. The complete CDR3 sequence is CASSDRTGGNQPQHF.

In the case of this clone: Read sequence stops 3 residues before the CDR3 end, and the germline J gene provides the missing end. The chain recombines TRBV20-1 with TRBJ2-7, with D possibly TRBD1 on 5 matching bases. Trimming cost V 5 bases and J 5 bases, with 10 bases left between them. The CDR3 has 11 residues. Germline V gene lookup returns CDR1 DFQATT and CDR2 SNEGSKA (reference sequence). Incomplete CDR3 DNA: TGCAGTGCTCCCCGACAGAACGAG. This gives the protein CSAPRQNE. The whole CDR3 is CSAPRQNEQYF.

The CDR3 loop reads CSARDSFTGTPQETQYF. The CDR3 bases that were read are TGCAGTGCTAGAGATTCTTTCACAGGGACCCCCCAAGAGACC. The chain joins TRBV20-1 to TRBJ2-5; D is perhaps TRBD1 (6 bases). The CDR3 end is not reached by the read, which stops 3 residues before it; the germline J gene fills it in. This CDR3 is built from 17 residues. Germline assignment: CDR1 DFQATT and CDR2 SNEGSKA (reference sequence). V was shortened by 0 bases and J by 1 base, with 18 bases between the two germline ends.

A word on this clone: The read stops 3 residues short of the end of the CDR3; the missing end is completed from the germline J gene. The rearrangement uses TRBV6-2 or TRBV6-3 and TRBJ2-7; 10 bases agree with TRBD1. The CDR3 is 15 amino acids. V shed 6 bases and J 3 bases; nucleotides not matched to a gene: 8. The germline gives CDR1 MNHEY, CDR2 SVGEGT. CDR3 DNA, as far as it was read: TGTGCCAGCAGAAGCCCCGGGACAGGGGACTACGAG. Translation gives CASRSPGTGDYE. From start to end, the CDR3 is CASRSPGTGDYEQYF.

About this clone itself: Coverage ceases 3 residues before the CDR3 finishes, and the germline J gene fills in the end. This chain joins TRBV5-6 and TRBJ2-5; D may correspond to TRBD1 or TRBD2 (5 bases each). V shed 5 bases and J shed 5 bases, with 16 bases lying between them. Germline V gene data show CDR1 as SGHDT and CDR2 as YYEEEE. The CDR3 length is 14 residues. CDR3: CASRGRGEEETQYF. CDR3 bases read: TGTGCCAGCAGGGGAAGGGGAGAAGAGGAGACC.

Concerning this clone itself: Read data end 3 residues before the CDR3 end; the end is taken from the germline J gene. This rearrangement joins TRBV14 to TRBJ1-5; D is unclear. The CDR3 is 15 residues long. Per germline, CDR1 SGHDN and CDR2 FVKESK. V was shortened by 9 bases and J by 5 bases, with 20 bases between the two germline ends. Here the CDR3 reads CASPRRPPRDQPQHF. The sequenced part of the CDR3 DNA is TGTGCCAGTCCGCGAAGACCTCCTCGGGATCAGCCC.

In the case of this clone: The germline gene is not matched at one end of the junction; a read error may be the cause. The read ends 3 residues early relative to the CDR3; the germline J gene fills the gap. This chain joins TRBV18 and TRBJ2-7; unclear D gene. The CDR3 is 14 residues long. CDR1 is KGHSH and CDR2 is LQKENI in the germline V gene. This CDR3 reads CASSPPRLAYEQYF. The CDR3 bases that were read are TGTGCCAGCTCCCCACCGAGGTTGGCTTACGAG.

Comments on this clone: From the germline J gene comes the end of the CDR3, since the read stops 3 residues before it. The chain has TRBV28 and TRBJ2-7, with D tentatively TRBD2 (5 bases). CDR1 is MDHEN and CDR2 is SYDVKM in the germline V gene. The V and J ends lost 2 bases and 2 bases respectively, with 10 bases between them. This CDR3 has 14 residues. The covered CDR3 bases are TGTGCCAGCAGTTTAGCGGGTTTCCCCTACGAG. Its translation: CASSLAGFPYE. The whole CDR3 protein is CASSLAGFPYEQYF. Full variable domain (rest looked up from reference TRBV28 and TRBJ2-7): DVKVTQSSRYLVKRTGEKVFLECVQDMDHENMFWYRQDPGLGLRLIYFSYDVKMKEKGDIPEGYSVSREKKERFSLILESASTNQTSMYLCASSLAGFPYEQYFGPGTRLTVT.

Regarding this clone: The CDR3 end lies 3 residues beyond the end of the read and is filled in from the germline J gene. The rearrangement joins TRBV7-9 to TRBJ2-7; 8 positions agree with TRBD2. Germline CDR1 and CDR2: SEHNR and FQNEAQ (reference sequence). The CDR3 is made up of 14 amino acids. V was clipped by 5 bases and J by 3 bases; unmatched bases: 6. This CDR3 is CASSLAGGSYEQYF. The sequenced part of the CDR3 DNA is TGTGCCAGCAGCCTGGCGGGGGGCAGCTACGAG.

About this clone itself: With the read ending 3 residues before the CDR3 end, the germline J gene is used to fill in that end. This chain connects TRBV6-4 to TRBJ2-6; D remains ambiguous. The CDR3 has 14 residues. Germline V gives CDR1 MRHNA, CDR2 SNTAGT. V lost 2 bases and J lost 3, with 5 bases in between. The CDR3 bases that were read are TGTGCCAGCAGTGACAGGGTTGGGGCCAACGTC. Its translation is CASSDRVGANV. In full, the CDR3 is CASSDRVGANVLTF.

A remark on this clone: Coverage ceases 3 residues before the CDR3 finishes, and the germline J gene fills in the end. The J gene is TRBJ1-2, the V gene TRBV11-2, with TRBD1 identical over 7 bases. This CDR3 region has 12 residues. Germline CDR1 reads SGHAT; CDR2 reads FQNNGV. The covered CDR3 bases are TGTGCCAGCAGCCTACAGGGGCGAGGC. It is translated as CASSLQGRG. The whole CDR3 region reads CASSLQGRGYTF.

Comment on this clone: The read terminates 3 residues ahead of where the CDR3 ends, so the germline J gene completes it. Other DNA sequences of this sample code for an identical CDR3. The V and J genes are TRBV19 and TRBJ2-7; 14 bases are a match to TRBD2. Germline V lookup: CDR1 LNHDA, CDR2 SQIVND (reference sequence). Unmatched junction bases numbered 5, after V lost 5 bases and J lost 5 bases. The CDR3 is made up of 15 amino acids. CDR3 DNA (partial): TGTGCCAGTAGTCCTGGACTAGCGGGGGGCAACGAG. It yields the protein CASSPGLAGGNE. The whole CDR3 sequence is CASSPGLAGGNEQYF.

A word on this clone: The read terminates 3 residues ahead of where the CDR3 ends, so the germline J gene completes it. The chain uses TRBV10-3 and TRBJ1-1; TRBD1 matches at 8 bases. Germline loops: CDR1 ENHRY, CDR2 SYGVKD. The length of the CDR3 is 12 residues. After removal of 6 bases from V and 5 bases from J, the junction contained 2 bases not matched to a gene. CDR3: CAISTGGTEAFF. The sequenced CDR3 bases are TGTGCCATCAGCACAGGGGGAACTGAA.

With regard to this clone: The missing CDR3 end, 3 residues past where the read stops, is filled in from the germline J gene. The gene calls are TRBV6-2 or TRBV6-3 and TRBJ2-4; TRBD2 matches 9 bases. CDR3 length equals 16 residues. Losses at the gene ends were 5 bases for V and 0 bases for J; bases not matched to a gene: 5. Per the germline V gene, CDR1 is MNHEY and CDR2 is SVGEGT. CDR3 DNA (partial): TGTGCCAGCAGTAGCGGGAGGACGTTAGCCAAAAACATT. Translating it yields CASSSGRTLAKNI. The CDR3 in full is CASSSGRTLAKNIQYF.

The CDR3 region is CASSASGGKHNEQFF. CDR3 DNA (partial): TGTGCCAGCAGCGCCAGCGGGGGGAAACACAATGAG. The V call is TRBV11-2, the J call TRBJ2-1; 9 bases agree with TRBD2. The read ends 3 residues before the CDR3 terminus; that terminus is restored from the germline J gene. The CDR3 loop spans 15 amino acids. V lost 5 bases, J lost 5 bases, and 7 bases stayed unmatched. The germline CDR1 and CDR2 sequences are SGHAT and FQNNGV.

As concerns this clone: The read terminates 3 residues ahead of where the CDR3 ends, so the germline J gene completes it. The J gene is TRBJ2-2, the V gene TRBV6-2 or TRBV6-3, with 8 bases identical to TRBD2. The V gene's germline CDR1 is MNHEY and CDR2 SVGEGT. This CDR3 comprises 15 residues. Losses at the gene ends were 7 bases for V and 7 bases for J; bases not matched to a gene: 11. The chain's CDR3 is CASTDASAGGGELFF. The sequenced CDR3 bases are TGTGCCAGCACCGATGCGTCTGCGGGAGGCGGGGAG.

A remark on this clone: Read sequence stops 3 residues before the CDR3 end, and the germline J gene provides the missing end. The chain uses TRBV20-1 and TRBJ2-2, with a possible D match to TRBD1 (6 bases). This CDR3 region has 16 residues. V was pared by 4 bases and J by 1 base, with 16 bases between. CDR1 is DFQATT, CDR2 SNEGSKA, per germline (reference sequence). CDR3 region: CSAKDRTGWNTGELFF. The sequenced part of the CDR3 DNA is TGCAGTGCTAAAGATCGTACAGGGTGGAACACCGGGGAG.

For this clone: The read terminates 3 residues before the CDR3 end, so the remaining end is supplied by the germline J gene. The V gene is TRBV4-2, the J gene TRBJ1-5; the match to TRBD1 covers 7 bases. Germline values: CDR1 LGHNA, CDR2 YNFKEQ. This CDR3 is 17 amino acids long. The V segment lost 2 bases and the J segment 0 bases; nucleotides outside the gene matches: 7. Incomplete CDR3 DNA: TGTGCCAGCAGCCAACCGCGAGGGGGCTCTAGCAATCAGCCC. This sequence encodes CASSQPRGGSSNQP. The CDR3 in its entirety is CASSQPRGGSSNQPQHF.